The 4 T cell receptor beta chains below come from one sample, sequenced in a study of blood T cell repertoires in COVID-19. Data came from immunoSEQ multiplex PCR; TCRdb stores just in-frame clones and leaves some out. Found here are almost 500,000 clones, 80% to 90% of them singletons; the top ten hold 8.3%. The sample taken for sequencing was PBMCs or T cells enriched from blood (not recorded which). The receptors here all came from a woman in her sixties who had recovered from COVID-19.

The V gene is TRBV5-1, the J gene TRBJ1-2, with 11 bases aligning to TRBD1. The CDR3 sequence is 14 residues long. Trimming at V came to 0 bases and at J to 6 bases, leaving 1 base not matched to a gene. Germline assignment: CDR1 SGHRS and CDR2 YFSETQ. CDR3 in amino acids: CASSLGDRGNGYTF. In DNA form, the CDR3 reads TGCGCCAGCAGCTTGGGGGACAGGGGGAATGGCTACACCTTC.

The rearrangement joins TRBV6-5 to TRBJ1-2, with D unclear. The germline gives CDR1 MNHEY, CDR2 SVGAGI. Deletions cut 5 bases from V and 4 bases from J, with 8 bases between. This CDR3 is built from 12 residues. DNA for the CDR3: TGTGCCAGCAGTCAGGTGACCTATGGCTACACCTTC. This sequence encodes CASSQVTYGYTF.

The rearrangement uses TRBV11-3 and TRBJ2-1; 13 positions match TRBD2. Germline CDR1 SGHNT, CDR2 YENEEA. After removal of 3 bases from V and 6 bases from J, the junction contained 11 bases not matched to a gene. This CDR3 comprises 18 residues. CDR3 residues: CASSFGTSGDLGGNEQFF. The CDR3 DNA is TGTGCCAGCAGCTTCGGGACTAGCGGGGACCTCGGGGGCAATGAGCAGTTCTTC.

The chain is built from TRBV5-1 and TRBJ1-2; 7 bases are shared with TRBD1. Germline V CDR1 and CDR2: SGHRS, YFSETQ. The V gene end was trimmed by 3 bases and the J gene end by 3 bases; junction bases not matched to a gene: 14. This CDR3 is 17 amino acids long. In DNA, the CDR3 is TGCGCCAGCAGCTACCAGGGGGTTGGTAGATCGGACTATGGCTACACCTTC. Its protein product is CASSYQGVGRSDYGYTF.